The rows below give T cell receptor beta chains drawn from one sample of a study of identical twins. TCRdb reprocessed the 5' RACE reads with MiXCR, giving one entry per CDR3 protein. Seen here are 310,000 or so distinct CDR3 sequences, more than 8% observed once, and the top ten hold under 7.5%. The sample was also linked to a second study, of yellow fever vaccine responses in identical twins.

The sequencing sample was made of CD8+ T cells sorted from blood. The source is a woman aged 18-29 years in good health. CDR3s leave out the opening cysteine and the closing phenylalanine or tryptophan.

J | V | CDR3
TRBJ1-4 | TRBV6-5 | ASSFEGVSVMWTEKLF
TRBJ2-5 | TRBV27 | ASSLPGETQY
TRBJ2-3 | TRBV2 | ASSESRGWDTQY
TRBJ2-1 | TRBV12-3/TRBV12-4 | ASSFDRVLDEQF
TRBJ2-4 | TRBV15 | ATSSLTPRAQY
TRBJ2-2 | TRBV4-1 | ASSSHGGGQNTGELF
TRBJ1-1 | TRBV20-1 | SARGAPLGTEAF
TRBJ2-5 | TRBV15 | ATSRVSQETQY
TRBJ2-1 | TRBV27 | ASRRTNAAYNEQF
TRBJ1-2 | TRBV20-1 | SATQGGAEGYT
TRBJ2-7 | TRBV6-1 | ASSSPVASSYEQY
TRBJ2-1 | TRBV24-1 | ATSDLVKGTGEQF
TRBJ2-2 | TRBV2 | ASSDIRERITGELF
TRBJ2-7 | TRBV4-3 | ASSRTTGINEQY
TRBJ2-7 | TRBV29-1 | SALTGTHEQY
TRBJ2-5 | TRBV23-1 | ASSQSCSPGGALMVSETQY
TRBJ2-7 | TRBV20-1 | SARELAVEYEQY
TRBJ2-1 | TRBV12-3/TRBV12-4 | ASSSLASYNEQF
TRBJ2-1 | TRBV30 | AWSGGSGSSYNEQF
TRBJ2-3 | TRBV9 | ASSVDPIADTDTQY
TRBJ1-1 | TRBV3-1 | ASSQPGRVNTEAF
TRBJ2-7 | TRBV10-3 | AISESELVVEQY
TRBJ1-2 | TRBV7-9 | ASSSLGTGGSYGYT
TRBJ2-5 | TRBV5-6 | ASSLVLDLSETQY
TRBJ2-7 | TRBV4-2 | ASSTRLAGSYEQY
TRBJ2-1 | TRBV7-9 | ASSFLLRDRGYDEQF
TRBJ2-1 | TRBV7-9 | ASSPSRNEQF
TRBJ2-5 | TRBV7-8 | ASSLPATRTETQY
TRBJ2-5 | TRBV20-1 | SARKDPGQEIETQY
TRBJ2-3 | TRBV6-1 | ASSPRTPPISYATDTQY
TRBJ1-2 | TRBV27 | ASSYRRTYGYT
TRBJ2-7 | TRBV9 | ASSPGSRREQY
TRBJ2-7 | TRBV30 | AWSAIGLYEQY
TRBJ2-7 | TRBV5-1 | ASSPTENYEQY
TRBJ2-1 | TRBV4-2 | ASSEAGARVGEQF
TRBJ2-7 | TRBV28 | ASTVTGTTGEQY
TRBJ2-7 | TRBV20-1 | SARENRGYEQY
TRBJ2-7 | TRBV5-5 | ASSATSGGAYEQY
TRBJ1-2 | TRBV6-1 | ASSPPGWYGYT
TRBJ2-7 | TRBV10-2 | ASLHRYEQY
TRBJ1-2 | TRBV6-1 | ASSPGRAQGYGYT
TRBJ2-2 | TRBV7-9 | ASSLEAGGMAGELF
TRBJ2-5 | TRBV5-5 | ASSLEQGHMETQY
TRBJ2-1 | TRBV5-1 | ASSWDEREGSYNEQF
TRBJ2-2 | TRBV5-4 | ASSPGGQGITGELF
TRBJ2-7 | TRBV20-1 | SSWGPGQGSYEQY
TRBJ1-5 | TRBV28 | ASSLVDQPQH
TRBJ2-7 | TRBV12-3/TRBV12-4 | ASSLGVDPYEQY
TRBJ1-5 | TRBV7-9 | ASSLAGFGQPQH
TRBJ2-1 | TRBV4-3 | ASSQGALGYNEQF
TRBJ2-5 | TRBV4-3 | ASSQDRAGIETQY
TRBJ1-1 | TRBV15 | ATSHGNTEAF
TRBJ2-2 | TRBV7-2 | ASSFALAGKTGELF
TRBJ2-2 | TRBV27 | ASSLWRQGSTGELF